This T cell receptor beta chain was recovered during a study of T cell responses to AZD1222 COVID-19 vaccine. Study-level background: Analysis merged second doses at about 4 or about 12 weeks.

Only in-frame clones appear in the TCRdb table, and some are missing; sequencing was by immunoSEQ multiplex PCR. This table holds 100,000 to 150,000 clones, roughly nine tenths found once. Study results and caveats: As reported, nearly half of all spike-specific TCRs target variant regions that are unmutated. There were repertoire samples only from the period after the peak T cell response. Females outnumbered males among donors, who were mostly white British; clonal diversity was possibly underestimated.

A word on this clone: Its target is unknown.

CDR1 and CDR2 from the germline V gene are SGHRS and YFSETQ. The CDR3 has 13 residues. The V and J ends lost 0 bases and 5 bases respectively, with 7 bases between them. The chain carries TRBV5-1 and TRBJ2-3; D unclear. The receptor's source is an adult in good health. The sample here was peripheral blood, taken on day 0 of AZD1222 vaccination. The chain's CDR3 is CASSLEVRDTQYF. CDR3 nucleotides: TGCGCCAGCAGCTTGGAGGTCAGAGATACGCAGTATTTT.